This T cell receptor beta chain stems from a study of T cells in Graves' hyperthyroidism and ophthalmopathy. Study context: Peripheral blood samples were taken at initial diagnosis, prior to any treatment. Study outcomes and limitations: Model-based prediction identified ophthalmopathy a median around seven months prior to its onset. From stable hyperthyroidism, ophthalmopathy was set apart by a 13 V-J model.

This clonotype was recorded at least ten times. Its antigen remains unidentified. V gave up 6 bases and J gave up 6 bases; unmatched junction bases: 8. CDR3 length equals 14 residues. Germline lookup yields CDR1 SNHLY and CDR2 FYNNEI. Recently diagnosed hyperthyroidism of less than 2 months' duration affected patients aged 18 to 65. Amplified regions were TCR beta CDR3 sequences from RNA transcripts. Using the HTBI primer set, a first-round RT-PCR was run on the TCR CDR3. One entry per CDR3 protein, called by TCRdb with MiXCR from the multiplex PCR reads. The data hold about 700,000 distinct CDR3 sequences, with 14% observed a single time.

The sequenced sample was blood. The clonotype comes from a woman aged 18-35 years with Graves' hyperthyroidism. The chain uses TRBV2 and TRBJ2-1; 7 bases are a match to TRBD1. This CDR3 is CASRTQGIGNEQFF. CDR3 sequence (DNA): TGTGCCAGCAGAACACAGGGGATAGGCAATGAGCAGTTCTTC.